This TCR beta chain derives from a study of blood T cell repertoires in COVID-19. The overall study: Donors in the United States, Italy and Spain gave samples during acute or convalescent COVID-19. T cells, B-cell-depleted T cells, or PBMCs supplied cDNA or gDNA.

In the study's own analysis: The assay estimated nucleated cells by amplifying reference gene primers. This table comes from immunoSEQ multiplex PCR, and its TCRdb copy is limited to in-frame clones, with some not included. V, J and clone size are taken as reported in that table, and D and trimming were inferred from the DNA itself. The data contain roughly 100,000 clones, roughly 82% of them seen just once; the ten biggest clones take up roughly 4.1%. Material: peripheral blood. The origin of this receptor is a human donor in a cohort sampled during active COVID-19.

The DNA of the CDR3 is TGTGCCAGCAGCTTAGCCTCTAGCGGGGGGCCTGGGGATACGCAGTATTTT. It translates to CASSLASSGGPGDTQYF. The chain employs TRBV7-2 and TRBJ2-3, with TRBD2 matching 11 bases. V dropped 0 bases and J dropped 6; count of bases not matched to a gene: 8. Germline V gene data show CDR1 as SGHTA and CDR2 as FQGNSA. CDR3 length equals 17 residues.